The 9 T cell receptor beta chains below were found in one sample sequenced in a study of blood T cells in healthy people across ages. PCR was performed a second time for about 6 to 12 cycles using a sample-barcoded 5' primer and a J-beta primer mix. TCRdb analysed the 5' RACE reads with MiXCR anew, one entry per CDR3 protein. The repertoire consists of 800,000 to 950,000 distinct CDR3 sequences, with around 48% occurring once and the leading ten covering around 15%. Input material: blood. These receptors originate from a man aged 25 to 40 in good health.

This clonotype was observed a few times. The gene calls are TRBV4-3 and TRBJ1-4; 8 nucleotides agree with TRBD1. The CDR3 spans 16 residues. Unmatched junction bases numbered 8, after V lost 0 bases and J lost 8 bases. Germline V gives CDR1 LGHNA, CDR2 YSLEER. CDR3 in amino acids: CASSQDMTGVGEKLFF. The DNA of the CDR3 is TGCGCCAGCAGCCAAGATATGACAGGGGTGGGGGAAAAACTGTTTTTT.

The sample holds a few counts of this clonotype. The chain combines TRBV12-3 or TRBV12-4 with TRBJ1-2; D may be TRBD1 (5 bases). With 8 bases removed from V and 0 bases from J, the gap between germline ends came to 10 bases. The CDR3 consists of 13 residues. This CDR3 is CASWDGANYGYTF. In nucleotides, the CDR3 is TGTGCCAGCTGGGACGGCGCTAACTATGGCTACACCTTC.

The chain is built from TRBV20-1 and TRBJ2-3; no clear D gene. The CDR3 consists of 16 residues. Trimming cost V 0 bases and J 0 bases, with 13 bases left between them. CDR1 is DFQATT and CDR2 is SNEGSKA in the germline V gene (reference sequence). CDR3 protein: CSARDLTEPSTDTQYF. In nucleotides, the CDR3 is TGCAGTGCTAGAGACCTGACTGAACCTAGCACAGATACGCAGTATTTT.

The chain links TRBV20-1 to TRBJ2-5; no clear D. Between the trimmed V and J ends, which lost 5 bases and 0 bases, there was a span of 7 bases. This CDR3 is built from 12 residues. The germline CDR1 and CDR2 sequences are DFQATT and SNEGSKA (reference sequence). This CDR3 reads CSASHDQETQYF. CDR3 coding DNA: TGCAGTGCTTCTCATGACCAAGAGACCCAGTACTTC.

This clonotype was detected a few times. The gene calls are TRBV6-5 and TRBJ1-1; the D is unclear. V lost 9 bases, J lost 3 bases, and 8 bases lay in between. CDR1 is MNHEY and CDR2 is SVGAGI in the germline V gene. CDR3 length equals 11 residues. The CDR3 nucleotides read TGTGCCAGTAAACGCTACACTGAAGCTTTCTTT. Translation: CASKRYTEAFF.

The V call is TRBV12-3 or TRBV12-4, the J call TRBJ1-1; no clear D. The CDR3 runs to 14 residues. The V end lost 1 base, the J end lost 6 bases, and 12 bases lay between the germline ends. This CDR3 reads CASSLGHLGAEAFF. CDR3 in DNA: TGTGCCAGCAGTTTAGGGCACCTGGGCGCTGAAGCTTTCTTT.

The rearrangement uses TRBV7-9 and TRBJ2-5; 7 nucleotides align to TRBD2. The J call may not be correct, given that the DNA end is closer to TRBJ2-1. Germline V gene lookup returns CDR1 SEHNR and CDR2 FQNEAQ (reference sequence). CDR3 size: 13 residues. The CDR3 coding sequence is TGTGCCAGCAGCCCCCGGGGGGAAGAGACCCAGTTCTTC. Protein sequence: CASSPRGEETQFF.

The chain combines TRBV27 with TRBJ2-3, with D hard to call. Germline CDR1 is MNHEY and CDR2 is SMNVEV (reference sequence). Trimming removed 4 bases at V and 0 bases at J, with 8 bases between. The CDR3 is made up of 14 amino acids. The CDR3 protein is CASSYTDSTDTQYF. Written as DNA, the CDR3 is TGTGCCAGCAGTTATACGGACAGCACAGATACGCAGTATTTT.

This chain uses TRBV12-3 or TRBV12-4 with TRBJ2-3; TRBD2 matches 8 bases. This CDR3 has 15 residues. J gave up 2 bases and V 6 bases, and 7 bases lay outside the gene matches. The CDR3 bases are TGTGCCAGCAGCTTAATCGGGGGGGCCACAGATACGCAGTATTTT. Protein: CASSLIGGATDTQYF.